The 9 T cell receptor beta chains in this list originate from one sample, sequenced in a study of T cells in Graves' hyperthyroidism and ophthalmopathy. TCR beta CDR3 regions were amplified from RNA. The HTBI primer set drove a first-round RT-PCR of the TCR CDR3. Each CDR3 protein gets one entry after TCRdb re-called the multiplex PCR reads with MiXCR. The repertoire holds a few hundred thousand distinct CDR3 sequences, with 15% to 18% as singletons. Sequences were obtained from blood. Receptors originate from a woman younger than 30 with Graves' hyperthyroidism.

This clonotype was observed many times. The chain employs TRBV20-1 and TRBJ2-5; D gene uncertain. Germline-derived CDR1 and CDR2 are DFQATT and SNEGSKA (reference sequence). CDR3 length: 13 amino acids. V was trimmed by 0 bases and J by 2 bases, leaving 7 bases between them. The CDR3 DNA reads TGCAGTGCTAGAGAGGCTGTGCAAGAGACCCAGTACTTC. Translated, it gives CSAREAVQETQYF.

The V and J genes are TRBV24-1 and TRBJ2-5; tentatively, D is TRBD1 (7 bases). V lost 4 bases and J lost 5, with 22 bases in between. There are 17 residues in the CDR3. Germline V gene lookup returns CDR1 KGHDR and CDR2 SFDVKD. CDR3 amino acids: CATSESDRAGRDETQYF. CDR3 sequence (DNA): TGTGCCACCAGTGAATCAGACAGGGCCGGGCGGGATGAGACCCAGTACTTC.

CDR3 coding DNA: TGTGCCAGTAGTTTGTGGGAGGGGTTCCCCAACTACAATGAGCAGTTCTTC. This gives the protein CASSLWEGFPNYNEQFF. The chain has TRBV19 and TRBJ2-1, with 7 bases lining up with TRBD2. The J segment lost 3 bases and the V segment lost 5 bases, leaving 13 bases of the junction unmatched. Germline V lookup: CDR1 LNHDA, CDR2 SQIVND (reference sequence). The CDR3 is 17 amino acids.

In DNA form, the CDR3 reads TGTGCCAGCAGTGAAAGCGGGGGCCCTAACTATGGCTACACCTTC. This encodes CASSESGGPNYGYTF. V is TRBV7-2 and J is TRBJ1-2; the D gene is possibly TRBD1 (6 bases). The V and J ends lost 6 bases and 0 bases respectively, with 14 bases between them. Germline-derived CDR1 and CDR2 are SGHTA and FQGNSA. The CDR3 sequence is 15 residues long.

Details on this clonotype: One end of the junction fails to match germline, which may point to a read error. The chain is built from TRBV12-3 or TRBV12-4 and TRBJ2-1; D possibly corresponds to TRBD2 (5 bases). CDR3 length: 16 residues. The CDR3 here is CASSLMTGITGNGQFF. The CDR3 DNA sequence: TGTGCCAGCAGTTTAATGACCGGCATAACGGGAAATGGGCAGTTCTTC.

The CDR3 here is CASSSGHMNQPQHF. The CDR3 bases are TGTGCCAGCAGCTCCGGACACATGAATCAGCCCCAGCATTTT. The V gene is TRBV5-6, the J gene TRBJ1-5; possible D gene TRBD1, 5 bases. The CDR3 consists of 14 residues. CDR1 is SGHDT and CDR2 is YYEEEE in the germline V gene. The V gene lost 3 bases and the J gene lost 4 bases, with 11 bases spanning the gap.

A note on this clonotype: Given a much more abundant clone one base away, this may be a read error. This chain joins TRBV24-1 and TRBJ2-3; 9 bases are shared with TRBD1. V was clipped by 7 bases and J by 5 bases; unmatched bases: 9. The CDR3 loop spans 15 amino acids. Per the germline V gene, CDR1 is KGHDR and CDR2 is SFDVKD. CDR3 sequence (DNA): TGTGCCACCAGAGGAACAGGGGGCGGAGGAGATACGCAGTATTTT. As protein: CATRGTGGGGDTQYF.

With respect to this clonotype: A read error may produce the germline difference seen at one junction end. This chain connects TRBV3-1 to TRBJ1-2, with D uncertain. This CDR3 has 17 residues. CDR1 and CDR2 (germline): LGHDT, YNNKEL (reference sequence). The CDR3 sequence: CASSASTAEPLVYDYTF. CDR3 DNA: TGTGCCAGCAGCGCGTCTACAGCCGAACCCTTAGTCTATGACTACACCTTC.

The rearrangement joins TRBV20-1 to TRBJ2-7; TRBD2 aligns across 10 bases. Per germline, CDR1 DFQATT and CDR2 SNEGSKA (reference sequence). The length of the CDR3 is 13 residues. Losses at the gene ends were 7 bases for V and 3 bases for J; bases not matched to a gene: 6. The CDR3 DNA reads as TGCAGTGTCGGACTAGCGGTTCTCTACGAGCAGTACTTC. Translated: CSVGLAVLYEQYF.